Below, 5 T cell receptor beta chains from the same sample are listed, as sequenced in a study of response to subunit inactivated influenza vaccine. TCRdb reprocessed the RT-PCR reads via MiXCR and lists one record per CDR3 protein. The repertoire holds about 780,000 distinct CDR3 sequences, about 18% seen once, with roughly a tenth in the top ten. Sample: PBMCs from blood, taken about 5 days after vaccination. Receptors originate from a man aged 45-60 years who received an inactivated influenza vaccine.

This clonotype occurred a few times. DNA for the CDR3: TGCGCCAGCAGCCAGAGACAGGGGGATCAGCCCCAGCATTTT. Translating it yields CASSQRQGDQPQHF. The gene calls are TRBV4-3 and TRBJ1-5, with 9 bases matching TRBD1. Trimming at V came to 3 bases and at J to 5 bases, leaving 2 bases not matched to a gene. The germline V gene encodes CDR1 LGHNA and CDR2 YSLEER. The CDR3 has 14 amino acids.

The V gene is TRBV20-1, the J gene TRBJ2-4, with 9 bases fitting TRBD1. There are 17 residues in the CDR3. Trimming took 6 bases from V and 0 from J; bases not matched to a gene: 12. Per the germline V gene, CDR1 is DFQATT and CDR2 is SNEGSKA (reference sequence). The chain's CDR3 is CSAPDRGGLVAKNIQYF. The CDR3, as DNA: TGCAGTGCACCGGACAGGGGAGGGCTAGTAGCCAAAAACATTCAGTACTTC.

The chain uses TRBV12-3 or TRBV12-4 and TRBJ2-1; 10 nucleotides agree with TRBD2. The CDR3 is 18 residues long. Trimming at V came to 4 bases and at J to 1 base, leaving 10 bases not matched to a gene. CDR3 nucleotide sequence: TGTGCCAGCAGTTCACTAATAGCGGGGGGAGAGTCCTACAATGAGCAGTTCTTC. Translation: CASSSLIAGGESYNEQFF.

The sample holds many counts of this clonotype. The CDR3: CASSLSPGIWYEQYF. The CDR3 DNA sequence: TGCGCCAGCAGCTTGTCCCCGGGGATTTGGTACGAGCAGTACTTC. The chain recombines TRBV5-1 with TRBJ2-7, with D possibly TRBD2 on 5 matching bases. V lost 1 base and J lost 4, with 15 bases in between. Per germline, CDR1 SGHRS and CDR2 YFSETQ. The CDR3 has 15 amino acids.

This clonotype was counted only a few times. The V and J genes are TRBV9 and TRBJ2-7; 9 positions match TRBD1. From germline, CDR1 is SGDLS and CDR2 YYNGEE. The J segment lost 5 bases and the V segment lost 0 bases, leaving 6 bases of the junction unmatched. This CDR3 is built from 15 residues. Written as DNA, the CDR3 is TGTGCCAGCAGCGTAGACGGGACAGGGAGGAACGAGCAGTACTTC. This sequence encodes CASSVDGTGRNEQYF.